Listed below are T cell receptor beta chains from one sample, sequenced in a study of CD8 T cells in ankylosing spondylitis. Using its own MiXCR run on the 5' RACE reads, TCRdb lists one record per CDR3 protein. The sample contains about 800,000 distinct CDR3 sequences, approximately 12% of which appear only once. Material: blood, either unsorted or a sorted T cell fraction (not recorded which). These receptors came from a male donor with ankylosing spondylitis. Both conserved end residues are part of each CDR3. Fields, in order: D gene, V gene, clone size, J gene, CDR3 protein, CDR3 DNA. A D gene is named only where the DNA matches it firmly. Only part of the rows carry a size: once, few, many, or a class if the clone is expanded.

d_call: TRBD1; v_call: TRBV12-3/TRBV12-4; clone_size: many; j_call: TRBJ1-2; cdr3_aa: CASSFGGTGSYGYTF; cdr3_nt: TGTGCCAGCAGTTTCGGTGGGACAGGGAGTTATGGCTACACCTTC
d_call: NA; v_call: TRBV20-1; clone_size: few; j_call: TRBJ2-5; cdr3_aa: CSAPRPGRPKTQYF; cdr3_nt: TGCAGTGCCCCTAGGCCCGGACGGCCAAAGACCCAGTACTTC
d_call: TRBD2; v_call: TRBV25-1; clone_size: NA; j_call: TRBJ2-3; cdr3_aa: CASSDSPSWTSGGPDTQYF; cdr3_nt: TGTGCCAGCAGTGATTCCCCCTCATGGACTAGCGGGGGCCCGGATACGCAGTATTTT
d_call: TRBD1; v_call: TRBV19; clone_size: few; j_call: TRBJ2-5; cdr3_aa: CASSPRRGQLETQYF; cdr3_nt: TGTGCCAGTAGCCCTAGAAGGGGGCAGTTGGAGACCCAGTACTTC
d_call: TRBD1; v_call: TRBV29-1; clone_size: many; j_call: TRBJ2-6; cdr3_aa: CSVRQGAGANVLTF; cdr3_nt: TGCAGCGTGCGACAGGGGGCAGGGGCCAACGTCCTGACTTTC
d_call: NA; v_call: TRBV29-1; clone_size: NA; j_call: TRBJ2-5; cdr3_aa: CSVDEWGLREAQYF; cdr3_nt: TGCAGCGTTGATGAATGGGGGTTAAGAGAGGCCCAGTACTTC
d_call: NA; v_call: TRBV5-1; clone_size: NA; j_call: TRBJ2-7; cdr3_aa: CASSTQTAYEQYF; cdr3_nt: TGCGCCAGCAGCACCCAGACAGCTTACGAGCAGTACTTC
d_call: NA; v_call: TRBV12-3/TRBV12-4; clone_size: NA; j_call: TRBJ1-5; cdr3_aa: CASSAPGSNQPQHF; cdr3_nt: TGTGCCAGCTCCGCACCCGGGAGCAATCAGCCCCAGCATTTT
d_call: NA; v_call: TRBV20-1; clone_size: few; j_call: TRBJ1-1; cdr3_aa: CSARSAPGYTEAFF; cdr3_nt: TGCAGTGCTAGGTCGGCCCCAGGGTACACTGAAGCTTTCTTT
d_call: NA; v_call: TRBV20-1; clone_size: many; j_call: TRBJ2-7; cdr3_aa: CSALNDYEQYF; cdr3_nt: TGCAGTGCGCTGAATGACTACGAGCAGTACTTC
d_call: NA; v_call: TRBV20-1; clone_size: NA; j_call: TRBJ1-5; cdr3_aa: CSAYRGDGNQPQHF; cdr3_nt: TGCAGTGCTTACCGGGGGGATGGCAATCAGCCCCAGCATTTT
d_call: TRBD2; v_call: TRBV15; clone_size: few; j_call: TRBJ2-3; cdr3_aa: CATSRPRAGAGDTQYF; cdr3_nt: TGTGCCACCAGCAGACCGAGAGCGGGAGCGGGAGATACGCAGTATTTT
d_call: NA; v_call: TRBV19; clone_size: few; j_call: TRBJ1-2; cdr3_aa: CASSMRSSSYSAYGYTF; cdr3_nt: TGTGCCAGTAGTATGCGGTCTAGCAGCTACTCGGCCTATGGCTACACCTTC
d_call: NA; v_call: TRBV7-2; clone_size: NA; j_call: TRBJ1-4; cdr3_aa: CASSFGREKLSF; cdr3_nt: TGTGCCAGCAGCTTTGGAAGGGAAAAACTGTCTTTT
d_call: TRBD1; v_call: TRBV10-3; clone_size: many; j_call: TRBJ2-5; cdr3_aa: CAISEDQTGIQETQYF; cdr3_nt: TGTGCCATCAGTGAGGATCAGACAGGGATACAAGAGACCCAGTACTTC
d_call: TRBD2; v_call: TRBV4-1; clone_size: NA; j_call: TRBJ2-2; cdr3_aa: CASSQDRFLREGTGELFF; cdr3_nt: TGCGCCAGCAGCCAAGATAGATTCTTGAGGGAGGGAACCGGGGAGCTGTTTTTT
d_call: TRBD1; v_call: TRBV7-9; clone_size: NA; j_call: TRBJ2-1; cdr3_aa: CASQLLVTGAYNEQFF; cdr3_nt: TGTGCCAGCCAGCTTCTGGTTACAGGGGCCTACAATGAGCAGTTCTTC
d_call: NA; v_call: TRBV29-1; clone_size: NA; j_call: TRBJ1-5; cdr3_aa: CSVEAGPNQPQHF; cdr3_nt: TGCAGCGTTGAGGCCGGGCCCAATCAGCCCCAGCATTTT
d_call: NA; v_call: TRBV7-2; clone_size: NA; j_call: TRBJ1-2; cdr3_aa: CASSLSSTSTPSYGYTF; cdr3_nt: TGTGCCAGCAGCTTGTCTAGTACCTCGACACCTTCCTATGGCTACACCTTC
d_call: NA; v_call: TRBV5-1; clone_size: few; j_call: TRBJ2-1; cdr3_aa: CASSLGWRNEQFF; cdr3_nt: TGCGCCAGCAGCTTGGGGTGGAGGAATGAGCAGTTCTTC
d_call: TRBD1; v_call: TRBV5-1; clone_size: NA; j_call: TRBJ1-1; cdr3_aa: CASSKQGGQVNTEAFF; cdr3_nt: TGCGCCAGCAGCAAACAGGGTGGACAGGTGAACACTGAAGCTTTCTTT
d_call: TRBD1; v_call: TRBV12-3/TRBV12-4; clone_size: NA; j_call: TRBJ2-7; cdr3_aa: CASSRGTGGSYEQYF; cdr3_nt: TGTGCCAGCAGTCGGGGGACAGGGGGGTCCTACGAGCAGTACTTC
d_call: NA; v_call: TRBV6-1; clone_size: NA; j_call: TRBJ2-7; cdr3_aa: CASSEDREGEQYF; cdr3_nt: TGTGCCAGCAGTGAAGACAGGGAGGGCGAGCAGTACTTC
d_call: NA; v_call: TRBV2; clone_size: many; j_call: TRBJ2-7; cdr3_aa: CASSGGTYEQYF; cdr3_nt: TGTGCCAGCAGTGGGGGGACCTACGAGCAGTACTTC
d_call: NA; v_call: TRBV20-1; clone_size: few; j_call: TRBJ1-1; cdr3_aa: CSAREFGRNTEAFF; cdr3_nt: TGCAGTGCTAGAGAGTTCGGCAGAAACACTGAAGCTTTCTTT
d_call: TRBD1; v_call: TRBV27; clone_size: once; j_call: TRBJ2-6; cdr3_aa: CASSFPGTGNVLTF; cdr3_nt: TGTGCCAGCAGTTTCCCCGGGACAGGGAACGTCCTGACTTTC
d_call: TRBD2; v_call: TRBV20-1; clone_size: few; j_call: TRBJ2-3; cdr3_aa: CSARHPLLLAGGTDTQYF; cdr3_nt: TGCAGTGCTAGACACCCCCTTCTACTAGCGGGGGGCACAGATACGCAGTATTTT
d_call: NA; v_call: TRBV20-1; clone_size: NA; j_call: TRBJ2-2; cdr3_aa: CSARISFGRAATGELFF; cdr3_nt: TGCAGTGCTAGAATCTCTTTTGGGCGAGCGGCCACCGGGGAGCTGTTTTTT
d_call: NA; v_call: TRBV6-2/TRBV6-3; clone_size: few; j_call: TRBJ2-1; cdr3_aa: CASSYGGEYNEQFF; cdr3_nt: TGTGCCAGCAGTTACGGGGGAGAGTACAATGAGCAGTTCTTC
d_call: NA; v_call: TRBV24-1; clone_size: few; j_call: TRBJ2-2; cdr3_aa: CATSDPTGRKNTGELFF; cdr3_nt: TGTGCCACCAGTGACCCTACAGGGAGAAAGAACACCGGGGAGCTGTTTTTT
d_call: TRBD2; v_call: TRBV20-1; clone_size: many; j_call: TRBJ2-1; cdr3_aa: CGGVLNNEQFF; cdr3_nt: TGCGGGGGGGTCCTTAACAATGAGCAGTTCTTC
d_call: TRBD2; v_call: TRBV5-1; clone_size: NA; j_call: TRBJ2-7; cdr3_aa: CASSLDRSGSWSFEQYF; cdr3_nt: TGCGCCAGCAGCTTGGACCGTAGCGGGAGTTGGTCCTTCGAGCAGTACTTC
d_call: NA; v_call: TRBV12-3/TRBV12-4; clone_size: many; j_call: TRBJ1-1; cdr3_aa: CASSLSSPLGAFF; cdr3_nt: TGTGCCAGCAGTTTATCGAGCCCCCTCGGAGCTTTCTTT
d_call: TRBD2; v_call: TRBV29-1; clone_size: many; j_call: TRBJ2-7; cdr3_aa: CSVYSGGDYEQYF; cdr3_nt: TGCAGCGTGTACAGCGGGGGGGACTACGAGCAGTACTTC
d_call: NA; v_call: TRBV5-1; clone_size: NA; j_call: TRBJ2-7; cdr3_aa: CASSLFFQGRYEQYF; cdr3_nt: TGCGCCAGCAGCTTGTTTTTCCAGGGTCGGTACGAGCAGTACTTC
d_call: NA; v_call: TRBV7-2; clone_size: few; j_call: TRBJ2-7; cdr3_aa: CASALRSYEQYF; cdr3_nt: TGTGCCAGCGCGCTCCGCTCCTACGAGCAGTACTTC
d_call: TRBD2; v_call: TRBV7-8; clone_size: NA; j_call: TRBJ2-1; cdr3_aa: CASSSRLAEEQFF; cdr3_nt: TGTGCCAGCAGCTCGCGACTAGCTGAAGAGCAGTTCTTC
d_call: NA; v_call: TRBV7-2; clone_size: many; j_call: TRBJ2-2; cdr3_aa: CASSLVRGTGELFF; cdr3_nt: TGTGCCAGCAGCTTAGTGAGGGGCACCGGGGAGCTGTTTTTT
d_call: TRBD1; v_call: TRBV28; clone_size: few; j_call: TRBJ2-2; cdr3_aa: CASSLVQGWTGELFF; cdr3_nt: TGTGCCAGCAGTTTGGTACAGGGGTGGACCGGGGAGCTGTTTTTT
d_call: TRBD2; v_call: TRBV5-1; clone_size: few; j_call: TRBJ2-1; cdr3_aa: CASSLPLAGEDEQFF; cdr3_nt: TGCGCCAGCAGCTTGCCACTAGCGGGAGAGGATGAGCAGTTCTTC
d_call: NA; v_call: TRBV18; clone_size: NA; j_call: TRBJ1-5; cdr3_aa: CASSPDRGWGNQPQHF; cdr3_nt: TGTGCCAGCTCTCCTGATCGGGGTTGGGGAAATCAGCCCCAGCATTTT
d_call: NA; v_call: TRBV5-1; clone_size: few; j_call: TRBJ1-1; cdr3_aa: CASAPDGNTEAFF; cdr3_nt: TGCGCCAGCGCCCCGGACGGGAACACTGAAGCTTTCTTT
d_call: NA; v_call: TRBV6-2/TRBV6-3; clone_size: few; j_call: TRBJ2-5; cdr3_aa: CASSVGQRQETQYF; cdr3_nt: TGTGCCAGCAGCGTCGGACAGCGCCAAGAGACCCAGTACTTC
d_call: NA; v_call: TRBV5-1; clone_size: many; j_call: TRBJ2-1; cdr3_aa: CASGGLLGREKNEQFF; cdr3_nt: TGCGCCAGTGGGGGCTTATTAGGGCGGGAGAAGAATGAGCAGTTCTTC
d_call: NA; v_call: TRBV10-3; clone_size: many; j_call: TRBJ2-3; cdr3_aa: CAIAETDTQYF; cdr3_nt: TGTGCCATAGCGGAGACAGATACGCAGTATTTT
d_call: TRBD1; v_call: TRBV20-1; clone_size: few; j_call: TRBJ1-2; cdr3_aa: CSARRGQGAEGYTF; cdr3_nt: TGCAGTGCTAGACGGGGACAGGGGGCGGAAGGCTACACCTTC
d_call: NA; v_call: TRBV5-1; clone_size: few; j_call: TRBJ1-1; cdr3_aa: CASSLGRSALSDTEAFF; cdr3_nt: TGCGCCAGCAGCTTGGGTAGAAGTGCACTAAGTGACACTGAAGCTTTCTTT
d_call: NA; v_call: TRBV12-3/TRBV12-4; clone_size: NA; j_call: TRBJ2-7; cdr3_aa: CASSRLWWEQYF; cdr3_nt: TGTGCCAGCAGCCGACTGTGGTGGGAGCAGTACTTC
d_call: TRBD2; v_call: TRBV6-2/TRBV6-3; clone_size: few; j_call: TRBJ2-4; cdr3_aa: CASSLGLAGGGVQYF; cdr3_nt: TGTGCCAGCAGCCTCGGACTAGCGGGAGGGGGCGTTCAGTACTTC
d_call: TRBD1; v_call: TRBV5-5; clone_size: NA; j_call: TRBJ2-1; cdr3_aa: CASSSLGQGRYNEQFF; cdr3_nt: TGTGCCAGCAGCTCGCTAGGACAGGGCCGGTACAATGAGCAGTTCTTC
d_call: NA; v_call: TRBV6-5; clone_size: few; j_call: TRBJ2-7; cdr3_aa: CASSSRTDGEQYF; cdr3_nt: TGTGCCAGCAGTTCCAGGACCGACGGGGAGCAGTACTTC
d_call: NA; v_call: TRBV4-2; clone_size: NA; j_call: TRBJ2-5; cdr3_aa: CASSRDFQYQETQYF; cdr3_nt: TGTGCCAGCAGTCGGGACTTCCAGTACCAAGAGACCCAGTACTTC
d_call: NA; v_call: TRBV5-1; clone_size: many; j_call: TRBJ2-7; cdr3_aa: CASSLEVVYEQYF; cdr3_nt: TGCGCCAGCAGCTTGGAGGTTGTCTACGAGCAGTACTTC
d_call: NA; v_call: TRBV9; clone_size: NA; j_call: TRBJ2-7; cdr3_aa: CASSVVPGAYEQYF; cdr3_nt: TGTGCCAGCAGCGTAGTCCCAGGGGCCTACGAGCAGTACTTC
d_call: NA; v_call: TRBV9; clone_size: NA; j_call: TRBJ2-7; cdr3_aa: CASSETVSSYEQYF; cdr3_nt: TGTGCCAGCAGCGAGACAGTGTCCTCCTACGAGCAGTACTTC